The 18 T cell receptor beta chains below come from one sample, sequenced in a study of graft-versus-host responses after intestinal transplantation. Clones were read by immunoSEQ multiplex PCR, and TCRdb kept only the in-frame ones, dropping some. This table holds tens of thousands of clones, 90% to 95% found once. No antigen has been identified for these receptors. The source was unstimulated CD8+ T cells sorted from spleen or lymph node cells, collected before transplant. All receptors derive from a human donor who was the organ donor for an intestinal transplant.

The chain carries TRBV19 and TRBJ2-3; D remains unclear. The CDR3 has 10 amino acids. Trimming took off 7 bases at V and 6 bases at J, with 5 bases between the two ends. Germline CDR1 is LNHDA and CDR2 is SQIVND (reference sequence). The CDR3 sequence: CASKLDTQYF. The CDR3 DNA is TGTGCCAGTAAATTGGATACGCAGTATTTT.

This sequence joins TRBV7-9 and TRBJ2-3, with a tentative D call TRBD1 (5 bases). CDR3 size: 17 residues. The V and J ends lost 5 bases and 2 bases respectively, with 20 bases between them. Per germline, CDR1 SEHNR and CDR2 FQNEAQ (reference sequence). CDR3 nucleotide sequence: TGTGCCAGCAGCCGAACAAAGACAGATCGCCCCACAGATACGCAGTATTTT. Amino acids: CASSRTKTDRPTDTQYF.

The J gene is TRBJ2-2, the V gene TRBV4-1; D perhaps matches TRBD1 (5 bases). Germline CDR1 MGHRA, CDR2 YSYEKL. Trimming stripped 3 bases from V and 6 bases from J, with 26 bases between. CDR3 length: 19 residues. The CDR3 is CASSHYFSLEFRGPGELFF. CDR3 DNA: TGCGCCAGCAGCCACTATTTTAGCTTAGAGTTTAGGGGCCCCGGGGAGCTGTTTTTT.

The chain joins TRBV9 to TRBJ1-2, with D unclear. CDR1 is SGDLS and CDR2 is YYNGEE in the germline V gene. This CDR3 comprises 13 residues. V lost 2 bases, J lost 8 bases, and 13 bases lay in between. The CDR3 reads CASSVAQAAGYTF. CDR3 nucleotides: TGTGCCAGCAGCGTTGCCCAGGCGGCAGGCTACACCTTC.

This chain connects TRBV6-5 to TRBJ1-1, with a weak D call TRBD1 (6 bases). CDR3 length: 15 residues. V dropped 1 base and J dropped 5 bases, with 14 bases sitting between them. Germline-derived CDR1 and CDR2 are MNHEY and SVGAGI. The DNA for the CDR3 is TGTGCCAGCAGTTACTGGATGGGGGCTAAGACTGAAGCTTTCTTT. Translated: CASSYWMGAKTEAFF.

This clone has more than one count but fewer than ten. V usage is TRBV15 and J usage is TRBJ2-5, with 7 bases aligning to TRBD1. Per germline, CDR1 LNHNV and CDR2 YYDKDF (reference sequence). The CDR3 contains 16 residues. V shed 4 bases and J 2 bases; nucleotides not matched to a gene: 10. As DNA, the CDR3 is TGTGCCACCAGCATGACTAAGACAGGGTGGCAAGAGACCCAGTACTTC. Amino acids: CATSMTKTGWQETQYF.

The chain is built from TRBV4-1 and TRBJ1-4, with TRBD1 as a possible D gene (5 bases). V gave up 1 base and J gave up 8 bases, with 11 bases separating them. The CDR3 contains 14 residues. CDR1 and CDR2 from the germline V gene are MGHRA and YSYEKL. The CDR3 coding sequence is TGCGCCAGCAGCCAAGCAAGGGGTGCGGAAAAACTGTTTTTT. Protein product: CASSQARGAEKLFF.

This clone has just one count. The chain joins TRBV6-4 to TRBJ2-3; 7 positions agree with TRBD2. The CDR3 extends over 14 amino acids. V lost 2 bases and J lost 6; bases outside the gene matches: 5. Germline CDR1 and CDR2: MRHNA and SNTAGT. The CDR3 here is CASSDPGRADTQYF. The CDR3 bases are TGTGCCAGCAGTGACCCGGGGAGGGCTGATACGCAGTATTTT.

V and J are TRBV27 and TRBJ2-5, with TRBD1 matching 7 bases. The CDR3 contains 14 residues. The germline V gene encodes CDR1 MNHEY and CDR2 SMNVEV (reference sequence). J lost 6 bases, V lost 6 bases, and 10 bases had no gene match. The CDR3 nucleotides are TGTGCCAGCAGCGTGGACAGGTCTGGGAAGACCCAGTACTTC. Encoded protein: CASSVDRSGKTQYF.

This chain links TRBV28 with TRBJ1-1; a possible D gene is TRBD1 (5 bases). Germline values: CDR1 MDHEN, CDR2 SYDVKM. This CDR3 comprises 15 residues. The V end lost 2 bases, the J end lost 1 base, and 11 bases lay between the germline ends. Here the CDR3 DNA reads TGTGCCAGCAGTTTAGGGTCCAGGGAGAACACTGAAGCTTTCTTT. It yields the protein CASSLGSRENTEAFF.

The CDR3, as DNA: TGTGCCAGCAGTTTAAGGGGACGGTTGAACACTGAAGCTTTCTTT. Translating gives CASSLRGRLNTEAFF. This chain connects TRBV28 to TRBJ1-1; D possibly corresponds to TRBD1 (5 bases). The CDR3 totals 15 residues. In germline, CDR1 is MDHEN, CDR2 SYDVKM. With 2 bases removed from V and 0 bases from J, the gap between germline ends came to 10 bases.

V usage is TRBV12-5 and J usage is TRBJ2-5; 11 nucleotides match TRBD2. CDR1 and CDR2 from the germline V gene are LGHNT and FRNRAP. CDR3 size: 14 residues. With 1 base clipped from V and 5 bases from J, the junction kept 0 bases outside the gene matches. DNA of the CDR3: TGTGCTAGTGGTTTGGGACTAGCGGGGGAGACCCAGTACTTC. Its protein is CASGLGLAGETQYF.

This clone was detected only once. The chain combines TRBV25-1 with TRBJ1-1; no reliable D call. V lost 10 bases to trimming and J lost 0 bases, with 15 bases between them. The CDR3 has 14 amino acids. Germline CDR1 and CDR2: MGHDK and SYGVNS. The CDR3 nucleotides are TGTGCCACCTCCGACCGGTACATGAACACTGAAGCTTTCTTT. Residues: CATSDRYMNTEAFF.

This rearrangement joins TRBV7-2 to TRBJ2-7; 8 bases align to TRBD1. The V and J ends lost 5 bases and 3 bases, in that order; junction bases with no gene match: 9. There are 15 residues in the CDR3. The germline V gene encodes CDR1 SGHTA and CDR2 FQGNSA. The DNA of the CDR3 is TGTGCCAGCAGCGTCTCCGGGACAGGAAACTACGAGCAGTACTTC. This encodes CASSVSGTGNYEQYF.

This rearrangement joins TRBV9 to TRBJ1-4; 8 bases fit TRBD1. V gave up 2 bases and J gave up 4 bases; unmatched junction bases: 7. Per the germline V gene, CDR1 is SGDLS and CDR2 is YYNGEE. The CDR3 is 16 amino acids. In DNA, the CDR3 is TGTGCCAGCAGCGTCAGAGCAGGGGGCGTTAATGAAAAACTGTTTTTT. Its protein is CASSVRAGGVNEKLFF.

The chain couples TRBV6-1 to TRBJ2-3; 7 positions agree with TRBD2. The junction had 7 bases not matched to a gene; V was cut back by 2 bases and J by 5 bases. Germline V gives CDR1 MNHNS, CDR2 SASEGT. The CDR3 covers 15 residues. CDR3 amino acids: CASSEKRGPQDTQYF. For the CDR3, the DNA is TGTGCCAGCAGTGAAAAGCGGGGCCCCCAAGATACGCAGTATTTT.

The chain uses TRBV28 and TRBJ2-7; maybe TRBD2 (5 bases). From germline, CDR1 is MDHEN and CDR2 SYDVKM. Trimming removed 6 bases at V and 0 bases at J, with 12 bases between. The CDR3 is made up of 14 amino acids. The CDR3 loop reads CASRDSGSSYEQYF. The CDR3 DNA reads TGTGCCAGCAGGGATAGTGGGAGCTCCTACGAGCAGTACTTC.

The chain employs TRBV4-1 and TRBJ2-1, with TRBD2 matching 8 bases. The CDR3 is 14 residues long. V lost 7 bases to trimming and J lost 4 bases; unmatched junction nucleotides: 6. The germline gives CDR1 MGHRA, CDR2 YSYEKL. CDR3 coding DNA: TGCGCCAGCACCCCCAGCGGGGGTTACAATGAGCAGTTCTTC. Translated, it gives CASTPSGGYNEQFF.